This passage covers 17 T cell receptor beta chains from one sample sequenced in a study of blood T cell repertoires in COVID-19. Measured with immunoSEQ multiplex PCR; TCRdb has only the in-frame clones, and not every one. The sample includes about 370,000 clones, approximately 88% seen only once; the top ten take around 3%. The sample consisted of peripheral blood. The receptors originated from a woman between 25 and 40 years old with COVID-19, enrolled during active disease.

The chain carries TRBV6-5 and TRBJ2-2; D not resolved. Germline-derived CDR1 and CDR2 are MNHEY and SVGAGI. Trimming stripped 6 bases from V and 3 bases from J, with 8 bases between. The CDR3 loop spans 13 amino acids. CDR3 residues: CASRGRHTGELFF. The CDR3 coding sequence is TGTGCCAGCAGGGGCCGTCACACCGGGGAGCTGTTTTTT.

This clone has more than one count but fewer than ten. This rearrangement joins TRBV6-2 or TRBV6-3 to TRBJ1-1, with D perhaps matching TRBD1 (6 bases). V was pared by 7 bases and J by 4 bases, with 16 bases between. CDR1 MNHEY and CDR2 SVGEGT come from the germline V gene. The CDR3 has 14 residues. Here the CDR3 reads CASTPPGDLTEAFF. CDR3 DNA sequence: TGTGCCAGCACCCCACCAGGGGATCTCACTGAAGCTTTCTTT.

The CDR3 spells CASSRGTDKETQYF. CDR3 in DNA: TGTGCCAGCAGCCGAGGGACGGACAAAGAGACCCAGTACTTC. The chain couples TRBV7-8 to TRBJ2-5; D is perhaps TRBD1 or TRBD2 (5 bases each). Per the germline V gene, CDR1 is SGHVS and CDR2 is FQNEAQ. The germline V and J ends were trimmed by 5 bases and 3 bases, with 13 bases remaining between them. This CDR3 comprises 14 residues.

The rearrangement uses TRBV2 and TRBJ2-7; 8 positions agree with TRBD1. Germline V gene data show CDR1 as SNHLY and CDR2 as FYNNEI. Trimming took 7 bases from V and 5 from J; bases not matched to a gene: 10. This CDR3 is built from 14 residues. The CDR3 protein is CASTRTGSFNEQYV. DNA for the CDR3: TGTGCCAGCACTAGGACAGGGAGCTTTAACGAGCAGTACGTC.

This clone appeared a single time. The J gene is TRBJ2-2, the V gene TRBV9, with D uncertain. The V gene's germline CDR1 is SGDLS and CDR2 YYNGEE. The germline V and J ends were trimmed by 3 bases and 6 bases, with 6 bases remaining between them. CDR3 length: 12 residues. CDR3 sequence (DNA): TGTGCCAGCAGCGAGGAGTCCGGGGAGCTGTTTTTT. Translating gives CASSEESGELFF.

This rearrangement joins TRBV6-5 to TRBJ2-3; maybe TRBD1 (6 bases). The CDR3 sequence is 14 residues long. V was cut by 5 bases and J by 0 bases, with 9 bases left in between. CDR1 and CDR2 (germline): MNHEY, SVGAGI. For the CDR3, the DNA is TGTGCCAGCAGTCGGACAGCTAGCACAGATACGCAGTATTTT. Translation gives CASSRTASTDTQYF.

The chain joins TRBV28 to TRBJ1-1, with unresolved D. The CDR3 extends over 13 amino acids. V was cut by 6 bases and J by 1 base, with 9 bases left in between. Germline V gene data show CDR1 as MDHEN and CDR2 as SYDVKM. CDR3 sequence reads: CASSLTENTEAFF. The CDR3 DNA sequence: TGTGCCAGCAGCCTTACAGAGAACACTGAAGCTTTCTTT. Variable domain in full (rest from reference TRBV28 and TRBJ1-1): DVKVTQSSRYLVKRTGEKVFLECVQDMDHENMFWYRQDPGLGLRLIYFSYDVKMKEKGDIPEGYSVSREKKERFSLILESASTNQTSMYLCASSLTENTEAFFGQGTRLTVV.

V usage is TRBV21-1 and J usage is TRBJ1-6. TRBV21-1 is an annotated pseudogene. The CDR3 loop spans 20 amino acids. The CDR3 protein is CASSALPGPRVIGGISPLHF. For the CDR3, the DNA is TGTGCCAGCAGCGCCCTACCGGGACCCAGGGTAATAGGCGGGATCTCACCCCTCCACTTT.

V is TRBV7-2 and J is TRBJ2-7; 11 bases agree with TRBD1. This CDR3 has 16 residues. The J segment lost 5 bases and the V segment lost 5 bases, leaving 11 bases of the junction unmatched. Germline lookup yields CDR1 SGHTA and CDR2 FQGNSA. The CDR3, as DNA: TGTGCCAGCAGCCTGCGTCCGGGACAGGGGGGCCACGAGCAGTACTTC. It is translated as CASSLRPGQGGHEQYF.

This clone was seen only a few times. The V and J genes are TRBV6-5 and TRBJ1-6; 7 nucleotides agree with TRBD1. J was trimmed by 8 bases and V by 6 bases; bases with no gene match: 7. This CDR3 is built from 14 residues. Germline lookup yields CDR1 MNHEY and CDR2 SVGAGI. CDR3 region: CASSKQGFYSPLHF. DNA of the CDR3: TGTGCCAGCAGCAAACAGGGGTTTTATTCACCCCTCCACTTT.

This clone was seen more than once but under ten times. The J gene is TRBJ2-7, the V gene TRBV2; TRBD2 aligns across 11 bases. Germline CDR1 SNHLY, CDR2 FYNNEI. The J segment lost 4 bases and the V segment lost 8 bases, leaving 7 bases of the junction unmatched. This CDR3 has 14 residues. In DNA form, the CDR3 reads TGTGCCAGCGGGGGATGGACTAGCGGGTACGAGCAGTACTTC. This gives the protein CASGGWTSGYEQYF.

This chain uses TRBV6-5 with TRBJ2-1, with 9 positions matching TRBD2. After removal of 6 bases from V and 6 bases from J, the junction contained 6 bases not matched to a gene. This CDR3 has 14 amino acids. Germline V gene sequence: CDR1 MNHEY, CDR2 SVGAGI. In DNA form, the CDR3 reads TGTGCCAGCAGCGCTAGCGGGGAAGCCAATGAGCAGTTCTTC. It yields the protein CASSASGEANEQFF.

The V gene is TRBV13, the J gene TRBJ2-2, with 7 bases aligning to TRBD1. Germline CDR1 and CDR2: PRHDT and FYEKMQ (reference sequence). The CDR3 sequence is 14 residues long. The junction had 2 bases not matched to a gene; V was cut back by 1 base and J by 6 bases. CDR3 residues: CASSLEGAPGELFF. In DNA, the CDR3 is TGTGCCAGCAGCTTAGAGGGGGCGCCCGGGGAGCTGTTTTTT.

This CDR3 is CASSQEAVNTEAFF. The CDR3 DNA is TGCGCCAGCAGCCAAGAGGCAGTGAACACTGAAGCTTTCTTT. The rearrangement links TRBV4-1 to TRBJ1-1; unclear D gene. Trimming shortened V by 0 bases and J by 0 bases, and 5 bases separated the two germline ends. The CDR3 is 14 residues long. Germline loops: CDR1 MGHRA, CDR2 YSYEKL.

This sequence joins TRBV19 and TRBJ1-5, with a tentative D call TRBD1 (5 bases). V gave up 7 bases and J gave up 3 bases, with 16 bases separating them. The CDR3 contains 15 residues. CDR1 and CDR2 (germline): LNHDA, SQIVND (reference sequence). DNA for the CDR3: TGTGCCAGTACAGACCACCCCAGGGACAATCAGCCCCAGCATTTT. It translates to CASTDHPRDNQPQHF.

The chain uses TRBV7-2 and TRBJ1-3; D is perhaps TRBD1 (5 bases). Germline loops: CDR1 SGHTA, CDR2 FQGNSA. V was shortened by 1 base and J by 0 bases, with 16 bases between the two germline ends. The CDR3 sequence is 18 residues long. For the CDR3, the DNA is TGTGCCAGCAGCTTAGGGGTCTATCTAGGGGTCTCTGGAAACACCATATATTTT. As protein: CASSLGVYLGVSGNTIYF.

This clone came up once. J is TRBJ2-1 and V is TRBV3-1 (or the pseudogene TRBV3-2); 7 positions agree with TRBD2. The CDR3 has 14 residues. Germline-derived CDR1 and CDR2 are LGHDT and YNNKEL (reference sequence). Trimming removed 7 bases from V and 5 bases from J; junction bases left unmatched: 8. The CDR3 spells CASTPRLADNEQFF. CDR3 DNA: TGTGCCAGCACCCCTCGGCTAGCGGACAATGAGCAGTTCTTC.